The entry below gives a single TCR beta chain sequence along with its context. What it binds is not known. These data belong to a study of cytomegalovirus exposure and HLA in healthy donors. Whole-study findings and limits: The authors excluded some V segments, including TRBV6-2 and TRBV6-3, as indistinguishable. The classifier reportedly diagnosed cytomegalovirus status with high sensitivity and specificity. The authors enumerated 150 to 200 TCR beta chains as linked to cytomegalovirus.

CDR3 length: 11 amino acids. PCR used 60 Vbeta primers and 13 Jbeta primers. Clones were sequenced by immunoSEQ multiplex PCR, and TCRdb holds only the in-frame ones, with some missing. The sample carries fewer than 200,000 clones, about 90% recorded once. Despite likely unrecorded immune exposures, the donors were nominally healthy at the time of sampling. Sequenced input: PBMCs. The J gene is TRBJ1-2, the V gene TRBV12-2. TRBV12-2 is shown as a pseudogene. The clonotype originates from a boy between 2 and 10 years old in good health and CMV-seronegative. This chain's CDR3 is CASRLDTRDTF. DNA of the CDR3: TGTGCAAGTCGCTTAGACACGCGGGACACCTTC.